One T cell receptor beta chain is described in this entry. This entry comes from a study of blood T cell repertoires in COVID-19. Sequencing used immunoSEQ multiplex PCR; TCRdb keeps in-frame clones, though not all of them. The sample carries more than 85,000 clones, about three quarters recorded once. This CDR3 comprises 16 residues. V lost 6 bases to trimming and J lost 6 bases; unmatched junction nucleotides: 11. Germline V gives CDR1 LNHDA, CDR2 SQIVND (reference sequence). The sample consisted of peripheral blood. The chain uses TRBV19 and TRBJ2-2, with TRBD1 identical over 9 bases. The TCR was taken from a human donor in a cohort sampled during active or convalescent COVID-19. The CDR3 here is CASRWDRAQMSGELFF. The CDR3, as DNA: TGTGCCAGTAGATGGGACAGGGCCCAAATGTCCGGGGAGCTGTTTTTT.